This entry features one T cell receptor (beta chain) sequence. The data belong to a study of blood T cell repertoires in COVID-19. Study at large: The United States, Italy and Spain supplied acute and convalescent COVID-19 samples. T cells, B-cell-depleted T cells, or PBMCs supplied cDNA or gDNA.

Per the germline V gene, CDR1 is MNHEY and CDR2 is SMNVEV (reference sequence). The CDR3 is 15 residues long. The J segment lost 1 base and the V segment lost 6 bases, leaving 9 bases of the junction unmatched. The authors' processing: Reference gene primer amplification gave estimated nucleated cell counts. Some clones are missing from TCRdb's copy, which holds only in-frame ones; the method was immunoSEQ multiplex PCR. For V, J and clone size, that table is used; D and trimming come from the DNA. The sample has under 85,000 clones; approximately 83% are singletons. This TCR was sampled from a human donor in a cohort sampled during active COVID-19. The sequencing input was peripheral blood. This chain connects TRBV27 to TRBJ2-7, with 7 bases fitting TRBD1. CDR3 coding DNA: TGTGCCAGCAGGAGGGGGACAGCCCTATCCTACGAGCAGTACTTC. Its protein product is CASRRGTALSYEQYF.